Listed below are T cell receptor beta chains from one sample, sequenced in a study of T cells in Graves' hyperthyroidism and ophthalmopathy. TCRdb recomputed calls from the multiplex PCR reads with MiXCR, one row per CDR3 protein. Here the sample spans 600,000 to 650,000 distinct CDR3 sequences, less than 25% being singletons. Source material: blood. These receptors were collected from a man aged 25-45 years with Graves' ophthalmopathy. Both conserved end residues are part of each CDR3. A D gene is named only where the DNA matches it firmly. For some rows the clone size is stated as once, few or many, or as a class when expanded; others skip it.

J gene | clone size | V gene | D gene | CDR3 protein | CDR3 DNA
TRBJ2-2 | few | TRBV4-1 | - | CASSQARTPTGELFF | TGCGCCAGCAGCCAAGCCCGGACGCCTACCGGGGAGCTGTTTTTT
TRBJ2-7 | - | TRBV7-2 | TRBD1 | CASSLGVGQATYEQYF | TGTGCCAGCAGCTTGGGTGTGGGACAGGCGACCTACGAGCAGTACTTC
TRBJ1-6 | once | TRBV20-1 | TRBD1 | CSARKPGTGNSPLHF | TGCAGTGCTAGAAAACCCGGGACAGGGAATTCACCCCTCCACTTT
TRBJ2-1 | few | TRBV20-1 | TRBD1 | CSARDLQGAPYNEQFF | TGCAGTGCTAGAGATTTGCAGGGGGCGCCTTACAATGAGCAGTTCTTC
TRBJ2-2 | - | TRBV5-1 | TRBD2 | CASSLIAGAGTGELFF | TGCGCCAGCAGCTTAATAGCGGGAGCTGGCACCGGGGAGCTGTTTTTT
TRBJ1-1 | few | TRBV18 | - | CASSPLAGSNTEAFF | TGTGCCAGCTCACCCTTGGCCGGCTCGAACACTGAAGCTTTCTTT
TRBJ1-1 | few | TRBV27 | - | CASSTGRRNTEAFF | TGTGCCAGCAGCACAGGGCGGAGGAACACTGAAGCTTTCTTT
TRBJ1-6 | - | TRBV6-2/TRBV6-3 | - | CASRLMGEGSPLHF | TGTGCCAGCAGGCTCATGGGGGAAGGTTCACCCCTCCACTTT
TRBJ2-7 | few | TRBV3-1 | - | CASSQDEGLAPEQYF | TGTGCCAGCAGCCAAGATGAAGGGCTAGCCCCCGAGCAGTACTTC
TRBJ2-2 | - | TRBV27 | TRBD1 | CASKGTGVAGELFF | TGTGCCAGCAAGGGGACAGGGGTCGCCGGGGAGCTGTTTTTT
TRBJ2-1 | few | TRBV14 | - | CASRSGDNEQFF | TGTGCCAGTAGATCCGGAGACAATGAGCAGTTCTTC
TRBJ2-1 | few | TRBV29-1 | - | CTLSGDEQFF | TGCACCCTGAGTGGAGATGAGCAGTTCTTC
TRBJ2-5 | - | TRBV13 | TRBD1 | CASSLQGAGETQYF | TGTGCCAGCAGCCTACAGGGGGCCGGGGAGACCCAGTACTTC
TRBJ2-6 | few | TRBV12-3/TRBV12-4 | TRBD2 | CASSRGSGAGANVLTF | TGTGCCAGCAGCCGGGGAAGCGGGGCTGGGGCCAACGTCCTGACTTTC
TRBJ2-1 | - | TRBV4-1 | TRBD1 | CASSQESEGRSGQGIF | TGCGCCAGCAGCCAAGAGAGTGAGGGAAGGTCGGGACAGGGCATCTTC
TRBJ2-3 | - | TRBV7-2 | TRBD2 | CASSLGTSGRAGGTDTQYF | TGTGCCAGCAGCTTAGGGACTAGCGGGAGGGCCGGCGGCACAGATACGCAGTATTTT
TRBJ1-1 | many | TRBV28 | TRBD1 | CASSFPGGLNTEAFF | TGTGCCAGCAGTTTCCCAGGGGGCCTGAACACTGAAGCTTTCTTT
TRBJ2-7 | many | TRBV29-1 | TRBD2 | CSVEGLAGTHEQYF | TGCAGCGTGGAGGGACTAGCGGGAACCCACGAGCAGTACTTC
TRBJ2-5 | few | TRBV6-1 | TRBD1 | CASNSGTGLQETQYF | TGTGCCAGCAACTCCGGGACAGGGCTTCAAGAGACCCAGTACTTC
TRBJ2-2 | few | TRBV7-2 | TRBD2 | CASSPGLAGVLGELFF | TGTGCCAGCAGCCCGGGACTAGCGGGAGTTCTCGGGGAGCTGTTTTTT
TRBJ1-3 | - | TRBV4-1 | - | CASSDDRGSGNTIYF | TGCGCCAGCAGTGACGACCGGGGATCTGGAAACACCATATATTTT
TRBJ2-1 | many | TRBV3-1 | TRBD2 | CASSPPITQRGNYNEQFF | TGTGCCAGCAGCCCGCCCATAACCCAGCGGGGCAACTACAATGAGCAGTTCTTC
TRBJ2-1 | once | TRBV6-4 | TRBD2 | CASSDRLADGHNEQFF | TGTGCCAGCAGTGACCGCCTAGCGGACGGCCACAATGAGCAGTTCTTC
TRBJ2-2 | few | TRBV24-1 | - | CATSDLQGTHTGELFF | TGTGCCACCAGTGATCTACAGGGAACTCACACCGGGGAGCTGTTTTTT
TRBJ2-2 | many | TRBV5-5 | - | CASRPRTDSPGELFF | TGTGCCAGCAGACCAAGGACGGACTCACCGGGGGAGCTGTTTTTT
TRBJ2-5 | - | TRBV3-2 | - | CASSPSQLAGESKYF | TGTGCCAGCAGCCCATCACAACTAGCGGGAGAGTCTAAGTACTTC
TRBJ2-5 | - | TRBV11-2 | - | CASSLYGTDQETQYF | TGTGCCAGCAGCTTATATGGGACCGACCAAGAGACCCAGTACTTC
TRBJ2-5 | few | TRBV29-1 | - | CSSRVSGTIQETQYF | TGCAGCTCCAGAGTATCCGGGACAATCCAAGAGACCCAGTACTTC
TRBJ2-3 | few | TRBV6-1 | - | CASTLPGTGMVAGAGTQYF | TGTGCCAGCACTCTTCCCGGGACAGGGATGGTAGCGGGAGCGGGTACGCAGTATTTT
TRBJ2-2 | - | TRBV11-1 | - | CASSSDPNTGELFF | TGTGCCAGCAGCTCCGACCCTAACACCGGGGAGCTGTTTTTT
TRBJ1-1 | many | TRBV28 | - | CASSLTQRAFF | TGTGCCAGCAGTTTAACTCAGAGGGCTTTCTTT
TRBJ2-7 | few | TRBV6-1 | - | CASSGQVSSYEQYF | TGTGCCAGCAGTGGGCAGGTGAGCTCCTACGAGCAGTACTTC
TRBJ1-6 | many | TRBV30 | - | CAWSEGGNSPLHF | TGTGCCTGGAGTGAAGGGGGGAACTCACCCCTCCACTTT
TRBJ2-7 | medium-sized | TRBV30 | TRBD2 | CACRLTSGRSYEQYF | TGTGCCTGCCGATTGACTAGCGGGAGATCCTACGAGCAGTACTTC
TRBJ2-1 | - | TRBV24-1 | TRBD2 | CATSDPASGRLNEQFF | TGTGCCACCAGTGACCCGGCCAGCGGGAGGCTCAATGAGCAGTTCTTC
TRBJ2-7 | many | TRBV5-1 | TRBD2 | CASSLAGGSGYEQYF | TGCGCCAGCAGCTTGGCGGGCGGGAGCGGATACGAGCAGTACTTC
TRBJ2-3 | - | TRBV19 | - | CASSIQFEVAGTDTQYF | TGTGCCAGTAGTATCCAATTCGAGGTAGCGGGCACAGATACGCAGTATTTT
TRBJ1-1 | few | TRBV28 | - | CASSLRGQGNRGAEAFF | TGTGCCAGCAGTTTACGGGGACAAGGCAACCGGGGGGCTGAAGCTTTCTTT
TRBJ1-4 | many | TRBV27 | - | CASSLAGDEKLFF | TGTGCCAGCAGTTTAGCAGGGGACGAAAAACTGTTTTTT
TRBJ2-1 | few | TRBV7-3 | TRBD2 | CASSLAGGHYNEQFF | TGTGCCAGCAGCTTAGCGGGGGGACACTACAATGAGCAGTTCTTC
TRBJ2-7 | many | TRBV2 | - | CASSSGATYEQYF | TGTGCCAGCAGCTCCGGGGCCACCTACGAGCAGTACTTC
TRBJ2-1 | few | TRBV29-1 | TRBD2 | CSVDSGNTYNEQFF | TGCAGCGTTGATAGCGGGAACACCTACAATGAGCAGTTCTTC
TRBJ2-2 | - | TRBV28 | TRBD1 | CATTGGAETGELFF | TGTGCCACCACAGGGGGCGCGGAGACCGGGGAGCTGTTTTTT
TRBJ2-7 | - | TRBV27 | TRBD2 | CASSLGREGREQYF | TGTGCCAGCAGTTTAGGGCGGGAGGGCCGTGAGCAGTACTTC
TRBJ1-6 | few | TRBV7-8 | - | CASSSGQPGNSPLHF | TGTGCCAGCAGCTCCGGTCAGCCGGGGAATTCACCCCTCCACTTT
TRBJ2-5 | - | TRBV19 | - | CASSISQRAGTQYF | TGTGCCAGTAGTATCTCCCAGCGGGCAGGGACCCAGTACTTC
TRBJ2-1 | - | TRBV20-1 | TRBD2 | CRNHSGRRIHEQFF | TGCAGGAATCACAGCGGGAGAAGGATTCATGAGCAGTTCTTC
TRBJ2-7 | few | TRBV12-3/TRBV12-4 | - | CASSPHVLPGEQYF | TGTGCCAGCAGTCCCCACGTCCTGCCGGGGGAGCAGTACTTC
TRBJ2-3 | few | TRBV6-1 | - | CASTSNAAGPAWDTQYF | TGTGCCAGCACCTCCAATGCAGCGGGCCCGGCCTGGGATACGCAGTATTTT
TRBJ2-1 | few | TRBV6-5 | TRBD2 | CASSYGTSGLNEQFF | TGTGCCAGCAGTTACGGGACTAGCGGTCTCAATGAGCAGTTCTTC